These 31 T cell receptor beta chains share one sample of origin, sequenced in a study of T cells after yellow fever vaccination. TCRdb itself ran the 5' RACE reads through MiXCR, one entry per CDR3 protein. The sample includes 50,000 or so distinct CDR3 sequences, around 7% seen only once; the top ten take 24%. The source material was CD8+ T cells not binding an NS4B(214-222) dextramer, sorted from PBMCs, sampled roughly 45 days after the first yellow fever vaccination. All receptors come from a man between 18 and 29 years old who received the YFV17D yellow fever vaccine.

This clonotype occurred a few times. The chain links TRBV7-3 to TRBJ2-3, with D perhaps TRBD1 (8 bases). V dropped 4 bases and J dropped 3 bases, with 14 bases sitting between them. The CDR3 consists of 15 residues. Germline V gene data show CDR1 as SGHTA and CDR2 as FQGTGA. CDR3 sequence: CASSSTGGVTDTQYF. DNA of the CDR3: TGTGCCAGCAGCTCCACAGGGGGGGTAACAGATACGCAGTATTTT.

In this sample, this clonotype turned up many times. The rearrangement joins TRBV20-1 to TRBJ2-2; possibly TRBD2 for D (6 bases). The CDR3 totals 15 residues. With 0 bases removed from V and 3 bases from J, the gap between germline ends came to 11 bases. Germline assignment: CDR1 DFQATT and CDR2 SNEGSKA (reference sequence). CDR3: CSARDPGGYTGELFF. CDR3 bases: TGCAGTGCTAGAGACCCCGGGGGTTACACCGGGGAGCTGTTTTTT.

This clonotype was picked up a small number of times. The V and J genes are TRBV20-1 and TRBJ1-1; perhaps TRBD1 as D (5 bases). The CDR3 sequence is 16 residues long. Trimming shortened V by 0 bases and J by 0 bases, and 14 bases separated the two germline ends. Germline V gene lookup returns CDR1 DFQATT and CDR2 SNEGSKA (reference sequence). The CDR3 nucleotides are TGCAGTGCTAGAGATCTTATCAGGGCAATGAACACTGAAGCTTTCTTT. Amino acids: CSARDLIRAMNTEAFF.

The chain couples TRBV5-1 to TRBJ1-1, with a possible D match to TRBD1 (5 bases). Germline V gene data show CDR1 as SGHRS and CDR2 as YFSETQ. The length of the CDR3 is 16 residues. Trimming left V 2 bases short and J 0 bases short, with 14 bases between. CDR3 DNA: TGCGCCAGCAGCTTTGGCAGGGAGGGTGTGAACACTGAAGCTTTCTTT. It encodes CASSFGREGVNTEAFF. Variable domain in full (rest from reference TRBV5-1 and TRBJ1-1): KAGVTQTPRYLIKTRGQQVTLSCSPISGHRSVSWYQQTPGQGLQFLFEYFSETQRNKGNFPGRFSGRQFSNSRSEMNVSTLELGDSALYLCASSFGREGVNTEAFFGQGTRLTVV.

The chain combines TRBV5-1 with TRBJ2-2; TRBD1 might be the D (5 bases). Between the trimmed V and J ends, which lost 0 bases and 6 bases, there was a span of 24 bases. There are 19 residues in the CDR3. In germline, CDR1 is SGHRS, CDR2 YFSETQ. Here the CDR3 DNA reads TGCGCCAGCAGCTTGGACCTTACAACAGGCGTAGGGGTCCCCGGGGAGCTGTTTTTT. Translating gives CASSLDLTTGVGVPGELFF.

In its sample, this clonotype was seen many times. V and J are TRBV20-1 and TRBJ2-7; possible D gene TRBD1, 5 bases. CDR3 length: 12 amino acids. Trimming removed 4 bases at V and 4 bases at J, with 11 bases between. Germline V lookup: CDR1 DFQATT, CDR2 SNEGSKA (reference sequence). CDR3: CSAKGPDYEQYF. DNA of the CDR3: TGCAGTGCTAAGGGGCCCGATTACGAGCAGTACTTC.

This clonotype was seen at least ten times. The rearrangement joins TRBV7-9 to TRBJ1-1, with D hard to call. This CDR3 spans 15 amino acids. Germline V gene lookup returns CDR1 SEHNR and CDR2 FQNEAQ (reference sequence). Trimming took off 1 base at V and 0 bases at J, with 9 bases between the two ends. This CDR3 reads CASSLEQIMNTEAFF. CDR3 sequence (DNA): TGTGCCAGCAGCTTAGAACAGATAATGAACACTGAAGCTTTCTTT.

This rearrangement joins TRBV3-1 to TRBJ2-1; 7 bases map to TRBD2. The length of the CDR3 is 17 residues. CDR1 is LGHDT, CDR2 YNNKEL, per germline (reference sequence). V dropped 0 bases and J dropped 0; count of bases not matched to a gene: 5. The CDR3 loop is CASSQEGRGDSYNEQFF. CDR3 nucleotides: TGTGCCAGCAGCCAAGAAGGTCGGGGGGACTCCTACAATGAGCAGTTCTTC.

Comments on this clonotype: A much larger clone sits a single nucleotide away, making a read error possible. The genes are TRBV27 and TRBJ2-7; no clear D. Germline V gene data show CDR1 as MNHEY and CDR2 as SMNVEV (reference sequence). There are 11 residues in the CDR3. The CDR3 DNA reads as TGTGCCGCCGGCAGCACCTACCAGCAGTACGTC. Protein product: CAAGSTYQQYV.

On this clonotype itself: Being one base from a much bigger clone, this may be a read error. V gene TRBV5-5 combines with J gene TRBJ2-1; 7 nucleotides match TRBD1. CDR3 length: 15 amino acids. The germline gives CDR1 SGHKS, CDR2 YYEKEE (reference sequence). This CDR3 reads CASSFRDSSYNKQFF. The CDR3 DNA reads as TGTGCCAGCAGCTTTAGGGACAGCAGCTACAATAAGCAGTTCTTC. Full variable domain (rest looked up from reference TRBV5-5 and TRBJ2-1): DAGVTQSPTHLIKTRGQQVTLRCSPISGHKSVSWYQQVLGQGPQFIFQYYEKEERGRGNFPDRFSARQFPNYSSELNVNALLLGDSALYLCASSFRDSSYNKQFFGPGTRLTVL.

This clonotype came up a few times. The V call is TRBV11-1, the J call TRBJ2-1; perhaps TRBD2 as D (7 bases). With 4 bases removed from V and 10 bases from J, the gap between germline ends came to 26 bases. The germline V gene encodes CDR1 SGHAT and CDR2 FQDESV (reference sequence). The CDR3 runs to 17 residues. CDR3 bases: TGTGCCAGCAGCTGGGGGGGGCGCGCGTTATTGGGGTCGGAGCAGTTCTTC. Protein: CASSWGGRALLGSEQFF.

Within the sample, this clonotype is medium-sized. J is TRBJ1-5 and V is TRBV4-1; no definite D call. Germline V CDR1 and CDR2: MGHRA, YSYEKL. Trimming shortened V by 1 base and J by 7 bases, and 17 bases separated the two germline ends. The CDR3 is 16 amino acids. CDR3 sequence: CASSQGAYRWEQPQHF. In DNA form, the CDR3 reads TGCGCCAGCAGCCAAGGAGCTTACCGTTGGGAGCAGCCCCAGCATTTT.

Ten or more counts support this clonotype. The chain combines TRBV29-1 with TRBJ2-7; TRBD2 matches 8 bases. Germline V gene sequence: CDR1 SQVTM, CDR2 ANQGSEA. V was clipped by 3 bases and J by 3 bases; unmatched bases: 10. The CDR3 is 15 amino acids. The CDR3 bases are TGCAGCGTTGAGAGTAGCGGGGTACTCTTCTACGAGCAGTACGTC. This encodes CSVESSGVLFYEQYV.

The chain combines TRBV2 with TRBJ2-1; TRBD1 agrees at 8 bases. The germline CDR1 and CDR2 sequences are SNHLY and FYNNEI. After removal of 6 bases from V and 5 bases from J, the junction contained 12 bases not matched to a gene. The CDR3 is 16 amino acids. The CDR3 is CASSGGQGVWDNEQFF. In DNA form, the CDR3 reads TGTGCCAGCAGCGGAGGACAGGGAGTATGGGACAATGAGCAGTTCTTC.

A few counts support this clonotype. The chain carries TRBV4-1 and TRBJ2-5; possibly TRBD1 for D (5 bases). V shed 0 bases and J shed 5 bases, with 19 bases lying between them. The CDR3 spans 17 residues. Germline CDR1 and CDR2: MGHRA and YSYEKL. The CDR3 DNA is TGCGCCAGCAGCCAAGATCGGGCAGGGTTAGCTAGTGAGACCCAGTACTTC. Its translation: CASSQDRAGLASETQYF.

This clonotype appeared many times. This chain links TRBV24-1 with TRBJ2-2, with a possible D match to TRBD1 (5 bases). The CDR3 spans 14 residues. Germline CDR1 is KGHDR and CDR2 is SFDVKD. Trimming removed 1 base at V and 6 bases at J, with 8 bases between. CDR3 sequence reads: CATSDFKGSGELFF. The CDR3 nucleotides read TGTGCCACCAGTGATTTTAAGGGGTCCGGGGAGCTGTTTTTT.

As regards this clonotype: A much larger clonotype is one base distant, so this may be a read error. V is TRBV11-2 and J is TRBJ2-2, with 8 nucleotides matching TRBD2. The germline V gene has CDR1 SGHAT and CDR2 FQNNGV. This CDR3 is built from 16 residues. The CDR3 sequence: CASSSKTSAGTGQLFF. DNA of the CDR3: TGTGCCAGCAGTTCTAAGACTAGCGCCGGCACCGGGCAGCTGTTTTTT. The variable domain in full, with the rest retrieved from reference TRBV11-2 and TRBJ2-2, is EAGVAQSPRYKIIEKRQSVAFWCNPISGHATLYWYQQILGQGPKLLIQFQNNGVVDDSQLPKDRFSAERLKGVDSTLKIQPAKLEDSAVYLCASSSKTSAGTGQLFFGEGSRLTVL.

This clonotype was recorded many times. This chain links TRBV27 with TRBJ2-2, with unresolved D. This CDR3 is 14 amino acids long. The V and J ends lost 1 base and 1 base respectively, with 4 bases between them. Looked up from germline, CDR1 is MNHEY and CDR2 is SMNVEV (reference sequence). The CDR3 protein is CASSLLGNTGELFF. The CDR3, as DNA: TGTGCCAGCAGTTTATTAGGGAACACCGGGGAGCTGTTTTTT.

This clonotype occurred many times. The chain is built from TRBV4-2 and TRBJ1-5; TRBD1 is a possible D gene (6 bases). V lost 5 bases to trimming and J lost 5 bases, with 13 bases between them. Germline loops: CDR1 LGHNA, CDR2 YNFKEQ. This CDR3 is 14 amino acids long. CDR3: CASSGRGFDQPQHF. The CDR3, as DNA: TGTGCCAGCAGCGGCAGGGGTTTTGATCAGCCCCAGCATTTT.

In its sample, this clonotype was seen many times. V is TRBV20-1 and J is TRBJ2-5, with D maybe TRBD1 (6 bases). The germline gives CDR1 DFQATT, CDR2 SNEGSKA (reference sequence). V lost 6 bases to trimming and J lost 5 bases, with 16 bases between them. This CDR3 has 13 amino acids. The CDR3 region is CSAGASGAETQYF. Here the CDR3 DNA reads TGCAGTGCGGGGGCTAGTGGGGCCGAGACCCAGTACTTC.

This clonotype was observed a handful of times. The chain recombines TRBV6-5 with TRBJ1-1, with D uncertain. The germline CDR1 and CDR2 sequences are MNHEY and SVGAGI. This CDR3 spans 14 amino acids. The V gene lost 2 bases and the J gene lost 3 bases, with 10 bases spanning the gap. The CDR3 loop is CASSYGVPYTEAFF. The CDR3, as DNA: TGTGCCAGCAGTTACGGAGTTCCTTACACTGAAGCTTTCTTT.

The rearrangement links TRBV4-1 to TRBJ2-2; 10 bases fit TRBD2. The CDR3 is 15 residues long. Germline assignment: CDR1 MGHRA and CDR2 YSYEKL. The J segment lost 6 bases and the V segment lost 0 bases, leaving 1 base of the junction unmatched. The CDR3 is CASSQDLAGAGELFF. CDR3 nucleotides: TGCGCCAGCAGCCAAGATCTAGCGGGGGCCGGGGAGCTGTTTTTT.

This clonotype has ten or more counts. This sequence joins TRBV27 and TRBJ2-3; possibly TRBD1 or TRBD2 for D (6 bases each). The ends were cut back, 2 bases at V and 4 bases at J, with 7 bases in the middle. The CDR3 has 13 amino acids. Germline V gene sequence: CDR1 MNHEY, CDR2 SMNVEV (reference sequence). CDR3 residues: CASSLGGPDTQYF. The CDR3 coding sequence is TGTGCCAGCAGTTTAGGGGGGCCAGATACGCAGTATTTT.

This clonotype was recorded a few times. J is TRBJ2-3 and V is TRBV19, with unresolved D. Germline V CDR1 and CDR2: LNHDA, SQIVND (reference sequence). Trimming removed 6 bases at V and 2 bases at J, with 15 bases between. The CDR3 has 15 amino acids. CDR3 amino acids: CASSRSKNLTDTQYF. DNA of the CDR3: TGTGCCAGTAGCCGATCTAAGAACCTCACAGATACGCAGTATTTT.

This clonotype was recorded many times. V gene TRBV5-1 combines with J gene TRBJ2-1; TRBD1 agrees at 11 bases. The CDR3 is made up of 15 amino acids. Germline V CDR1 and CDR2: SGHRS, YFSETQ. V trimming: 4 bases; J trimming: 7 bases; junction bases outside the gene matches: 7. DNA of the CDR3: TGCGCCAGCAGCCCCGGACAGGGGGCGGGTAATGAGCAGTTCTTC. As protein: CASSPGQGAGNEQFF.

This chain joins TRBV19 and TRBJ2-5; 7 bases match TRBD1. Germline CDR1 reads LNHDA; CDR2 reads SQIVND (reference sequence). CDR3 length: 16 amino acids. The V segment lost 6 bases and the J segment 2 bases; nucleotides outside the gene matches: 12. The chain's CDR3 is CASSSMGQRDQETQYF. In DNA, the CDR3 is TGTGCCAGTAGCTCGATGGGACAGAGAGATCAAGAGACCCAGTACTTC. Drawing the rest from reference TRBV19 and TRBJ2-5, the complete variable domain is DGGITQSPKYLFRKEGQNVTLSCEQNLNHDAMYWYRQDPGQGLRLIYYSQIVNDFQKGDIAEGYSVSREKKESFPLTVTSAQKNPTAFYLCASSSMGQRDQETQYFGPGTRLLVL.

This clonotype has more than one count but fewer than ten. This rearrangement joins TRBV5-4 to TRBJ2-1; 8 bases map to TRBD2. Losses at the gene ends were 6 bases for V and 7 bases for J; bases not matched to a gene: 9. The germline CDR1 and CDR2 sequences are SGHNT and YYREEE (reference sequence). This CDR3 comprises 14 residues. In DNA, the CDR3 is TGTGCCAGCACCTTCGGGGGGGGTCTAAATGAGCAGTTCTTC. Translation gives CASTFGGGLNEQFF. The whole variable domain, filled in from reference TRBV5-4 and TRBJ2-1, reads ETGVTQSPTHLIKTRGQQVTLRCSSQSGHNTVSWYQQALGQGPQFIFQYYREEENGRGNFPPRFSGLQFPNYSSELNVNALELDDSALYLCASTFGGGLNEQFFGPGTRLTVL.

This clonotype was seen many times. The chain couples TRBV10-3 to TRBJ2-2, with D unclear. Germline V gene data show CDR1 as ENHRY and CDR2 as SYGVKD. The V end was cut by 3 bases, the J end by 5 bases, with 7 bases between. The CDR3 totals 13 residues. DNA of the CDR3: TGTGCCATCAGTGAACTGGATACCGGGGAGCTGTTTTTT. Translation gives CAISELDTGELFF.

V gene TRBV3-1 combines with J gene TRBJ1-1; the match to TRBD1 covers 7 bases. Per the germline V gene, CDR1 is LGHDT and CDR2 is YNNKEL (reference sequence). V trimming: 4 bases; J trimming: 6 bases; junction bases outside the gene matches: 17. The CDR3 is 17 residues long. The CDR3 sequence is CASSRRATGWANAEAFF. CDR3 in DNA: TGTGCCAGCAGCCGAAGGGCGACAGGGTGGGCCAACGCTGAAGCTTTCTTT.

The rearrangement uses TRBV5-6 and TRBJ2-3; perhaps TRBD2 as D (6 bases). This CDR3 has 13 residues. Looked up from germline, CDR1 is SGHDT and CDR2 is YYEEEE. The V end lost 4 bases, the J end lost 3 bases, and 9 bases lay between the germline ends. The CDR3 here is CASSQSGTDTQYF. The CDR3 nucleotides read TGTGCCAGCAGCCAAAGCGGGACAGATACGCAGTATTTT.

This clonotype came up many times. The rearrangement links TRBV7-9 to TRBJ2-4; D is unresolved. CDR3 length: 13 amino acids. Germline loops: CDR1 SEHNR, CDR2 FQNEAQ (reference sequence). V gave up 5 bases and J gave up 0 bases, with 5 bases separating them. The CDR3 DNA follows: TGTGCCAGCAGCGGAATAGCCAAAAACATTCAGTACTTC. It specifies CASSGIAKNIQYF.